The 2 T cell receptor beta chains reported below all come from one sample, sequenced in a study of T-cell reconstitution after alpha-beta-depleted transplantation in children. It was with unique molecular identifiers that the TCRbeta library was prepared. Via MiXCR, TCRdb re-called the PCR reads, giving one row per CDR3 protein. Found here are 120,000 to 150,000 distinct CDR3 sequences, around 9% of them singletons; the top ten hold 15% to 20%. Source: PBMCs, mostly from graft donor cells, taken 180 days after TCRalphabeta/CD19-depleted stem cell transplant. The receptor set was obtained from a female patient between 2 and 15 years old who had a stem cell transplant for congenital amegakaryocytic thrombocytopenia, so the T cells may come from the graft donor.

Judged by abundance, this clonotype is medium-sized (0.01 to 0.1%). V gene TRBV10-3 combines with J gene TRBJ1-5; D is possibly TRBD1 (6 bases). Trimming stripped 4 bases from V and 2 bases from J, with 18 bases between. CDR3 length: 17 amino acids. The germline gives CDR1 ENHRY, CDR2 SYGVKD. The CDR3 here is CAISVGGPGGGNQPQHF. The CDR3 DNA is TGTGCCATCAGTGTTGGGGGGCCGGGGGGAGGCAATCAGCCCCAGCATTTT.

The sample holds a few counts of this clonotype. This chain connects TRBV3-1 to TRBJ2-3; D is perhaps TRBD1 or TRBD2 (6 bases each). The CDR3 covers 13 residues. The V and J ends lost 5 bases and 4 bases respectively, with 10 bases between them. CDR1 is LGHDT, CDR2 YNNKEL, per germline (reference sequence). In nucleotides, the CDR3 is TGTGCCAGCAGCACCCGGGGGCCAGATACGCAGTATTTT. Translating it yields CASSTRGPDTQYF.